This T cell receptor beta chain was captured by sequencing in a study of spatial heterogeneity in lung cancer. The overall study: Beta-chain sequences consistently outnumbered alpha-chain sequences in detection. General observations from the study: Tumor mutation counts were tracked by expanded intratumoral alpha and beta TCR counts.

TCRdb reprocessed the 5' RACE reads via MiXCR and lists one record per CDR3 protein. This sample yields about 3,000 distinct CDR3 sequences, of which about 16% are seen a single time; about 10% belongs to the top ten. The CDR3 consists of 17 residues. V was shortened by 4 bases and J by 2 bases, with 16 bases between the two germline ends. Per germline, CDR1 SGDLS and CDR2 YYNGEE. As to time point: sample taken at primary tumor resection. No cell sorting; template was whole RNA from tumor, lung tissue or PBMC. With respect to this clonotype: Its cognate antigen is unknown.

The source material was lung tumor tissue, sampled at surgery. The chain combines TRBV9 with TRBJ2-6; D is ambiguous. The sequence derives from a male donor with early-stage non-small cell lung cancer. Here the CDR3 DNA reads TGTGCCAGCAGCCTTCGGACGGGTCCCACTGGGGCCAACGTCCTGACTTTC. This sequence encodes CASSLRTGPTGANVLTF.